The entry below describes one T cell receptor (beta chain). Its matching antigen is unknown. Collection occurred without any documented infections or immune events in donors. The data are from a study of identifying expanded T cells in peripheral blood. Overall study findings and caveats: Across healthy donors, higher total template counts meant significantly greater approximately two-week count variance. Approximately 1.2 clones differed between technical replicates, versus roughly 17 and 20 over time.

V was clipped by 4 bases and J by 0 bases; unmatched bases: 11. CDR3 length equals 17 residues. From germline, CDR1 is SGHNT and CDR2 YYREEE (reference sequence). Clones were read by immunoSEQ multiplex PCR, and TCRdb kept only the in-frame ones, dropping some. The sample records roughly 130,000 clones, around 88% being singletons. The sequence came from a person between 18 and 75 years old in good health. Sequenced sample: blood. This chain connects TRBV5-4 to TRBJ2-3; TRBD2 matches at 7 bases. Here the CDR3 DNA reads TGTGCCAGCAGCCTGGGGATTAGCGGGTACAGCACAGATACGCAGTATTTT. Amino acids: CASSLGISGYSTDTQYF.